The sequence of this T cell receptor beta chain was determined in a study of cytomegalovirus exposure and HLA in healthy donors. V was clipped by 4 bases and J by 1 base; unmatched bases: 3. Germline V lookup: CDR1 SGHRS, CDR2 YFSETQ. The CDR3 has 14 amino acids. A multiplex PCR was run with 60 Vbeta primers and 13 Jbeta primers. TCRdb keeps only in-frame clones here, not all; method: immunoSEQ multiplex PCR. The sample includes approximately 78,000 clones, about 88% of them seen just once. The study's findings and limits: In a later analysis, 16,951 TCR beta sequences were associated with HLA alleles at 0.05 false discovery rate. Overall, around 150 TCR beta chains were annotated as cytomegalovirus-associated. A later analysis linked a missense variant in DCLRE1C to the trimming of TCR beta V and J genes.

Notes on this clone: Its specificity is not known.

Everyone who donated was a healthy bone marrow donor. The material sequenced was PBMCs. This chain joins TRBV5-1 and TRBJ1-1; 8 bases align to TRBD1. The receptor was derived from a woman between 45 and 65 years old in good health and CMV-seronegative. CDR3 nucleotide sequence: TGCGCCAGCAGCCCGGGACAGGCGAACACTGAAGCTTTCTTT. Translated, it gives CASSPGQANTEAFF.